This TCR beta chain was captured in a study of T cell responses to AZD1222 COVID-19 vaccine. Study-wide points: Sampling that yielded the repertoires occurred only after the peak T cell response. Donor demographics were predominantly white British with a female majority; clonal diversity may be underestimated. Vaccination with two AZD1222 doses was followed by a rise in Spike-specific TCR breadth and depth. Baseline serology detected seropositivity in only six or seven AZD1222 recipients.

The CDR3 is made up of 16 amino acids. The V and J ends lost 0 bases and 11 bases respectively, with 19 bases between them. Points on this clone: What it recognizes is unknown.

The protocol was immunoSEQ multiplex PCR, while the TCRdb copy is restricted to in-frame clones and leaves out a portion. In the table there are about 56,000 clones, around 85% of which are singletons. The clonotype comes from an adult in good health. The sequencing used peripheral blood, collected on day 0 of AZD1222 vaccination. The rearrangement links TRBV23-1 to TRBJ1-4; D unclear. TRBV23-1 is given ORF status, its function remaining uncertain. In DNA, the CDR3 is TGCGCCAGCAGTCAATCGAGTGAATTCTGGGGTTTGAAACTGTTTTTT. Amino acids: CASSQSSEFWGLKLFF.